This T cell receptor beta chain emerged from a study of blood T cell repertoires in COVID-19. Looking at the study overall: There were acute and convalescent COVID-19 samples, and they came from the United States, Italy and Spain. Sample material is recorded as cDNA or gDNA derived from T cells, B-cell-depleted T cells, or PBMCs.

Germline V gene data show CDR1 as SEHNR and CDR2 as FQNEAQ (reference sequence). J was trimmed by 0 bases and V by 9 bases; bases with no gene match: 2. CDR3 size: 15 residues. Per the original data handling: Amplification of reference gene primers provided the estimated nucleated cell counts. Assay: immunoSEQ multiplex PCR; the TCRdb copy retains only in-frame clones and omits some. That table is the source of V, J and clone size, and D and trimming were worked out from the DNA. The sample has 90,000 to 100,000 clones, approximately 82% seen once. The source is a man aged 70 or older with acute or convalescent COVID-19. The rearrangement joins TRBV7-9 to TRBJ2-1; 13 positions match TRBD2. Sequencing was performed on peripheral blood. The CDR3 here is CASRTSGSSYNEQFF. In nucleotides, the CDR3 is TGTGCCAGTCGGACTAGCGGGAGCTCCTACAATGAGCAGTTCTTC.